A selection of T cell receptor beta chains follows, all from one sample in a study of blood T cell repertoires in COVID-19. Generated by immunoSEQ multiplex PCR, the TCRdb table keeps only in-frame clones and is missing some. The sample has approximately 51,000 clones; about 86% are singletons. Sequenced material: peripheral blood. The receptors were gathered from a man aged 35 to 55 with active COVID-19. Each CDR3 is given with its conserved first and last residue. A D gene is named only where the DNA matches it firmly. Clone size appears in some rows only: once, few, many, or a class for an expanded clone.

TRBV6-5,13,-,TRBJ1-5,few,CASTGTPNQPQHF,TGTGCCAGCACCGGGACACCTAATCAGCCCCAGCATTTT
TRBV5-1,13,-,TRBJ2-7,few,CASSFRGSYEQYF,TGCGCCAGCAGCTTTAGGGGTTCCTACGAGCAGTACTTC
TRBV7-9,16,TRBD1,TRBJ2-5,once,CASSGDRTGLRETQYF,TGTGCCAGCAGCGGAGACCGGACAGGGCTCCGGGAGACCCAGTACTTC
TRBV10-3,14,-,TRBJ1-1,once,CAISGWEKNTEAFF,TGTGCCATCAGTGGGTGGGAGAAGAACACTGAAGCTTTCTTT
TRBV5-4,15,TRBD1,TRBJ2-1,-,CASSLRTGESNEQFF,TGTGCCAGCAGCTTGCGGACAGGGGAGAGCAATGAGCAGTTCTTC
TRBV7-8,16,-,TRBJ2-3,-,CASSLVSGVVTDTQYF,TGTGCCAGCAGCTTAGTTAGCGGAGTCGTCACAGATACGCAGTATTTT
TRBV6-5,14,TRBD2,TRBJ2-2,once,CASSGGRVSGELFF,TGTGCCAGCAGCGGCGGGAGGGTCAGCGGGGAGCTGTTTTTT
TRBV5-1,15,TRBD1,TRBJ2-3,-,CASSTFRGTTDTQYF,TGCGCCAGCAGCACCTTCAGGGGGACCACAGATACGCAGTATTTT
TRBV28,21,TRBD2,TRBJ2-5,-,CASRVGQREGPRYSLQETQYF,TGTGCCAGCCGTGTGGGCCAGCGGGAGGGCCCTAGATACTCCTTGCAAGAGACCCAGTACTTC
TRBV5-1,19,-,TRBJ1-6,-,CASSLGNILSAGSGSPLHF,TGCGCCAGCAGCTTGGGCAACATTTTATCGGCGGGATCCGGTTCACCCCTCCACTTT
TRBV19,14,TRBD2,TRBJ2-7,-,CASRTSGRTYEQYF,TGTGCCAGCAGGACTAGCGGGAGAACCTACGAGCAGTACTTC
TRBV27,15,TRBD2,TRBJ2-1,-,CASSFGTSGPNEQFF,TGTGCCAGCAGTTTCGGGACTAGCGGTCCAAATGAGCAGTTCTTC
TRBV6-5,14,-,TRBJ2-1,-,CASSYRGGQLSQFF,TGTGCCAGCAGTTACAGGGGGGGCCAACTGAGTCAGTTCTTC
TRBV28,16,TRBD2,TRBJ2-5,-,CASSPEKAGGGETQYF,TGTGCCAGCAGCCCCGAGAAAGCGGGGGGAGGCGAGACCCAGTACTTC
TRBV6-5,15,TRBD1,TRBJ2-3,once,CASSYGTGLTDTQYF,TGTGCCAGCAGTTACGGGACAGGCCTAACAGATACGCAGTATTTT
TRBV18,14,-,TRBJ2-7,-,CASSAGSQAYEQYF,TGTGCCAGCTCAGCTGGCTCTCAGGCCTACGAGCAGTACTTC
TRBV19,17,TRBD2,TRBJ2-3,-,CASSMKGRLAGADTQYF,TGTGCCAGTAGTATGAAGGGTAGACTAGCGGGAGCAGATACGCAGTATTTT
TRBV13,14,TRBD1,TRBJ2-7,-,CASSLGDRVYEQYF,TGTGCCAGCAGCTTAGGAGACAGGGTCTACGAGCAGTACTTC
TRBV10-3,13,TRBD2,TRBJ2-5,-,CAIRREMRETQYF,TGTGCCATCAGGCGGGAGATGAGAGAGACCCAGTACTTC
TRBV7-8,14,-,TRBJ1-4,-,CASSSLRGNEKLFF,TGTGCCAGCAGCTCCCTCCGGGGGAACGAAAAACTGTTTTTT
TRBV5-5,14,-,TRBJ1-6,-,CASSLRQLNSPLHF,TGTGCCAGCAGCCTCCGACAGCTCAATTCACCCCTCCACTTT
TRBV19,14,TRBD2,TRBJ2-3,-,CASSIGAGLDTQYF,TGTGCCAGTAGTATAGGAGCGGGACTAGATACGCAGTATTTT
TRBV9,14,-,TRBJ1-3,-,CASGRDPSGNTIYF,TGTGCCAGCGGGAGGGACCCCTCTGGAAACACCATATATTTT
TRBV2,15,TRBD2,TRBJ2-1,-,CASSRGRGAYNEQFF,TGTGCCAGCAGCCGAGGTCGGGGGGCCTACAATGAGCAGTTCTTC
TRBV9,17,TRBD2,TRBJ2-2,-,CASSAPSGRAWDGELFF,TGTGCCAGCAGCGCGCCTAGCGGGAGGGCCTGGGACGGGGAGCTGTTTTTT
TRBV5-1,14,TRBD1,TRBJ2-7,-,CASQGTGGTYEQYF,TGCGCCAGTCAAGGGACAGGGGGGACCTACGAGCAGTACTTC
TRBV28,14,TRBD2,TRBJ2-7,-,CASRETSGRSEQYF,TGTGCCAGCAGAGAGACTAGCGGGAGATCCGAGCAGTACTTC
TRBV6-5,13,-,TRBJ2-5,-,CATSRTVEETQYF,TGTGCCACCTCTCGGACAGTTGAAGAGACCCAGTACTTC
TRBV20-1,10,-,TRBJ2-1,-,CSAYYNEQFF,TGCAGTGCTTATTACAATGAGCAGTTCTTC
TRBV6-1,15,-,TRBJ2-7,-,CASSEFTGPPYEQYF,TGTGCCAGCAGTGAGTTCACAGGCCCCCCCTACGAGCAGTACTTC
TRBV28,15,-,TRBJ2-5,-,CATYPIDRTIETQYF,TGTGCCACCTACCCGATCGACAGGACAATAGAGACCCAGTACTTC
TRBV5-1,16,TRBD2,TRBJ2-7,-,CASSLAFAGGLGEQYF,TGCGCCAGCAGCTTGGCCTTCGCGGGAGGGTTGGGCGAGCAGTACTTC
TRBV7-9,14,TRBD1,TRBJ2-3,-,CARGDRETPDTQYF,TGTGCCAGGGGGGACAGGGAAACACCAGATACGCAGTATTTT